Shown below are 27 T cell receptor beta chains from a single sample sequenced in a study of blood T cell repertoires in COVID-19. Profiling relied on immunoSEQ multiplex PCR, and the TCRdb table lists in-frame clones only, not all of them. The data show more than 100,000 clones, around 84% seen once. The sample consisted of peripheral blood. The receptor source for this set is a woman aged 80 or older with acute or convalescent COVID-19.

The V gene is TRBV6-2 or TRBV6-3, the J gene TRBJ1-2; unclear D gene. The CDR3 is 15 amino acids. Between the trimmed V and J ends, which lost 6 bases and 8 bases, there was a span of 22 bases. Germline V lookup: CDR1 MNHEY, CDR2 SVGEGT. The CDR3 region is CASSPLGVPFGGYTF. The CDR3 nucleotides read TGTGCCAGCAGCCCCCTCGGGGTCCCCTTTGGAGGCTACACCTTC.

The chain employs TRBV6-5 and TRBJ2-7; D gene uncertain. This CDR3 has 13 amino acids. Germline loops: CDR1 MNHEY, CDR2 SVGAGI. Trimming shortened V by 6 bases and J by 0 bases, and 9 bases separated the two germline ends. As DNA, the CDR3 is TGTGCCAGCAGCCTTGGAGCCTCCTACGAGCAGTACTTC. It encodes CASSLGASYEQYF.

A few counts support this clone. The V gene is TRBV27, the J gene TRBJ1-2, with 10 bases lining up with TRBD1. The V and J ends lost 6 bases and 1 base, in that order; junction bases with no gene match: 8. This CDR3 is built from 16 residues. CDR1 and CDR2 from the germline V gene are MNHEY and SMNVEV (reference sequence). CDR3 DNA sequence: TGTGCCAGCAGATCCGGGACAGGGGATTATAACTATGGCTACACCTTC. It translates to CASRSGTGDYNYGYTF.

This rearrangement joins TRBV2 to TRBJ2-7, with 9 nucleotides matching TRBD2. J gave up 5 bases and V 8 bases, and 7 bases lay outside the gene matches. CDR1 is SNHLY and CDR2 is FYNNEI in the germline V gene. The CDR3 is 13 amino acids. CDR3 in DNA: TGTGCCAGCCGTAGCGGGAGAATCCACGAGCAGTACTTC. Translating gives CASRSGRIHEQYF.

This chain links TRBV19 with TRBJ1-2, with 9 nucleotides matching TRBD1. The CDR3 is 15 residues long. Germline V CDR1 and CDR2: LNHDA, SQIVND (reference sequence). After removal of 7 bases from V and 4 bases from J, the junction contained 10 bases not matched to a gene. The CDR3 DNA follows: TGTGCCAGTATTTCTCGACAGGGGGATATCTATGGCTACACCTTC. Translation: CASISRQGDIYGYTF.

This clone occurred a few times. The CDR3 region is CASSPPGTGVNQYTGELFF. The CDR3, as DNA: TGTGCCAGCAGCCCCCCCGGGACAGGGGTCAATCAGTACACCGGGGAGCTGTTTTTT. The chain is built from TRBV7-9 and TRBJ2-2, with TRBD1 matching over 10 bases. This CDR3 is 19 amino acids long. The V gene's germline CDR1 is SEHNR and CDR2 FQNEAQ (reference sequence). The V gene end was trimmed by 5 bases and the J gene end by 3 bases; junction bases not matched to a gene: 15.

The V call is TRBV5-4, the J call TRBJ2-1, with 10 bases fitting TRBD2. The CDR3 is made up of 16 amino acids. V lost 3 bases and J lost 6; bases outside the gene matches: 9. CDR1 is SGHNT and CDR2 is YYREEE in the germline V gene (reference sequence). The CDR3 protein is CASSSESGRAGNEQFF. The DNA for the CDR3 is TGTGCCAGCAGCTCCGAAAGCGGGAGGGCAGGCAATGAGCAGTTCTTC.

This clone was observed once. The V call is TRBV4-3, the J call TRBJ1-1; D is unresolved. CDR3 size: 13 residues. The germline CDR1 and CDR2 sequences are LGHNA and YSLEER. V shed 1 base and J shed 11 bases, with 14 bases lying between them. In nucleotides, the CDR3 is TGCGCCAGCAGCCAAGGCCACGCGGGGTGGGCTTTCTTT. Its translation is CASSQGHAGWAFF.

This clone was seen more than once but under ten times. This chain links TRBV5-4 with TRBJ2-6, with D possibly being TRBD2 (6 bases). The V and J ends lost 0 bases and 3 bases respectively, with 7 bases between them. Germline V gene sequence: CDR1 SGHNT, CDR2 YYREEE (reference sequence). The CDR3 covers 15 residues. The CDR3 sequence: CASSLGGVGANVLTF. The CDR3 DNA reads TGTGCCAGCAGCTTGGGCGGGGTTGGGGCCAACGTCCTGACTTTC.

V is TRBV4-3 and J is TRBJ2-1; 8 bases align to TRBD1. The V and J ends lost 1 base and 5 bases, in that order; junction bases with no gene match: 7. CDR1 is LGHNA and CDR2 is YSLEER in the germline V gene. CDR3 length equals 16 residues. The CDR3: CASSQGQGAENNEQFF. The DNA for the CDR3 is TGCGCCAGCAGCCAAGGGCAGGGGGCCGAAAACAATGAGCAGTTCTTC.

Notes on this clone: The sample contains more than one DNA sequence encoding this CDR3. The genes are TRBV6-5 and TRBJ2-7; 7 bases line up with TRBD1. The CDR3 spans 14 residues. Germline CDR1 is MNHEY and CDR2 is SVGAGI. V lost 2 bases to trimming and J lost 1 base; unmatched junction nucleotides: 2. The CDR3 DNA follows: TGTGCCAGCAGTTACGCAGGGGGTTCCTACGAGCAGTACTTC. Protein product: CASSYAGGSYEQYF.

The J gene is TRBJ1-1, the V gene TRBV12-5; TRBD1 might be the D (5 bases). The germline CDR1 and CDR2 sequences are LGHNT and FRNRAP. V was trimmed by 1 base and J by 4 bases, leaving 7 bases between them. The CDR3 has 13 residues. The CDR3 protein is CASGLGTLTEAFF. As DNA, the CDR3 is TGTGCTAGTGGTTTGGGGACACTCACTGAAGCTTTCTTT.

This clone was recorded many times. The V call is TRBV3-1 (or the pseudogene TRBV3-2), the J call TRBJ1-1; D call uncertain. Trimming removed 1 base at V and 5 bases at J, with 8 bases between. Germline CDR1 reads LGHDT; CDR2 reads YNNKEL (reference sequence). The CDR3 consists of 13 residues. CDR3 protein: CASSQATVTEAFF. Written as DNA, the CDR3 is TGTGCCAGCAGCCAAGCCACGGTAACTGAAGCTTTCTTT.

J is TRBJ1-3 and V is TRBV6-5; D is perhaps TRBD1 (5 bases). Per germline, CDR1 MNHEY and CDR2 SVGAGI. The V and J ends lost 6 bases and 4 bases respectively, with 7 bases between them. The CDR3 extends over 12 amino acids. The CDR3 region is CASRTDGNTIYF. The CDR3 DNA is TGTGCCAGCAGGACAGACGGAAACACCATATATTTT.

This clone was detected only once. The rearrangement joins TRBV10-3 to TRBJ2-1; 14 nucleotides align to TRBD2. The CDR3 is made up of 15 amino acids. V shed 7 bases and J 5 bases; nucleotides not matched to a gene: 4. Germline V gene data show CDR1 as ENHRY and CDR2 as SYGVKD. This CDR3 reads CAIKPGLAGDNEQFF. CDR3 coding DNA: TGTGCCATCAAACCGGGACTAGCGGGAGACAATGAGCAGTTCTTC.

This clone came up once. The CDR3 protein is CASSPGLGQGYEQFF. The CDR3 DNA is TGTGCCAGCTCACCAGGGCTGGGACAGGGGTATGAGCAGTTCTTC. The genes are TRBV18 and TRBJ2-1, with TRBD1 matching 10 bases. CDR3 size: 15 residues. V lost 2 bases, J lost 8 bases, and 6 bases stayed unmatched. CDR1 KGHSH and CDR2 LQKENI come from the germline V gene.

The genes are TRBV2 and TRBJ2-7; D call uncertain. Germline assignment: CDR1 SNHLY and CDR2 FYNNEI. The CDR3 is 11 amino acids. V dropped 5 bases and J dropped 3 bases, with 5 bases sitting between them. As DNA, the CDR3 is TGTGCCAGCAGTATCCTCTACGAGCAGTACTTC. Amino acids: CASSILYEQYF.

For the CDR3, the DNA is TGTGCCTGGAGTCTAAGGGGGAGTTTCTACAATGAGCAGTTCTTC. This sequence encodes CAWSLRGSFYNEQFF. The rearrangement joins TRBV30 to TRBJ2-1, with D maybe TRBD1 (6 bases). The CDR3 is 15 residues long. The germline V and J ends were trimmed by 2 bases and 3 bases, with 14 bases remaining between them. The germline gives CDR1 GTSNPN, CDR2 SVGIG (reference sequence). Supplemented by reference TRBV30 and TRBJ2-1, the full variable domain reads SQTIHQWPATLVQPVGSPLSLECTVEGTSNPNLYWYRQAAGRGLQLLFYSVGIGQISSEVPQNLSASRPQDRQFILSSKKLLLSDSGFYLCAWSLRGSFYNEQFFGPGTRLTVL.

This chain links TRBV6-5 with TRBJ1-3; D uncertain. The CDR3 is 13 amino acids. V lost 6 bases, J lost 0 bases, and 6 bases lay in between. Germline CDR1 MNHEY, CDR2 SVGAGI. The CDR3 DNA reads TGTGCCAGCAGGAGGAGCTCTGGAAACACCATATATTTT. Translation gives CASRRSSGNTIYF.

The chain carries TRBV6-5 and TRBJ2-6; D is undetermined. The germline gives CDR1 MNHEY, CDR2 SVGAGI. The germline V and J ends were trimmed by 4 bases and 1 base, with 8 bases remaining between them. The CDR3 extends over 15 amino acids. DNA for the CDR3: TGTGCCAGCAGTTTATGGCAATCTGGGGCCAACGTCCTGACTTTC. Amino acid sequence: CASSLWQSGANVLTF.

V and J are TRBV12-2 and TRBJ2-1; the D call of TRBD1 is as the table states it, not checked on the DNA. TRBV12-2 is shown as a pseudogene. CDR3 length: 16 residues. CDR3 DNA sequence: TGTGCAAGTAGAGGGTGGGGGCTAGCCGGCCTCAATGAGCAGTTCTTC. Translated: CASRGWGLAGLNEQFF.

V is TRBV7-2 and J is TRBJ1-6; D unresolved. The CDR3 runs to 14 residues. V lost 0 bases, J lost 9 bases, and 9 bases lay in between. The V gene's germline CDR1 is SGHTA and CDR2 FQGNSA. This chain's CDR3 is CASSLAIGVSPLHF. The CDR3 bases are TGTGCCAGCAGCTTAGCGATCGGGGTTTCACCCCTCCACTTT.

The genes are TRBV4-3 and TRBJ2-1; the D gene is possibly TRBD2 (6 bases). Germline values: CDR1 LGHNA, CDR2 YSLEER. The CDR3 is 19 residues long. The V end lost 1 base, the J end lost 7 bases, and 26 bases lay between the germline ends. Written as DNA, the CDR3 is TGCGCCAGCAGCCAAGTCCGAGGGAGCGGCGGGACCCTCCCAAATGAGCAGTTCTTC. This encodes CASSQVRGSGGTLPNEQFF.

The CDR3 sequence: CASSSTGGEAFF. CDR3 DNA sequence: TGTGCCAGCAGCTCCACGGGGGGTGAAGCTTTCTTT. The chain joins TRBV5-8 to TRBJ1-1; D is perhaps TRBD1 (5 bases). Trimming took 3 bases from V and 7 from J, leaving 10 bases between them. The CDR3 totals 12 residues. Germline assignment: CDR1 SGHTS and CDR2 YDEGEE.

The chain recombines TRBV3-1 (or the pseudogene TRBV3-2) with TRBJ2-6; 7 nucleotides agree with TRBD2. Unmatched junction bases numbered 6, after V lost 1 base and J lost 0 bases. Germline V gene sequence: CDR1 LGHDT, CDR2 YNNKEL (reference sequence). CDR3 size: 18 residues. The CDR3, as DNA: TGTGCCAGCAGCCAAGGGGTTAGCGGGTACTCTGGGGCCAACGTCCTGACTTTC. This sequence encodes CASSQGVSGYSGANVLTF.

The V call is TRBV6-2 or TRBV6-3, the J call TRBJ2-3, with 7 bases fitting TRBD2. Trimming cost V 6 bases and J 3 bases; bases outside gene matches: 12. The V gene's germline CDR1 is MNHEY and CDR2 SVGEGT. CDR3 length equals 16 residues. The DNA of the CDR3 is TGTGCCAGCAGCCACCCTCTAGCGGCTTCGACAGATACGCAGTATTTT. This sequence encodes CASSHPLAASTDTQYF.

This chain connects TRBV6-6 to TRBJ1-2; D is unresolved. The CDR3 totals 12 residues. Between the trimmed V and J ends, which lost 5 bases and 4 bases, there was a span of 8 bases. The germline CDR1 and CDR2 sequences are MNHNY and SVGAGI (reference sequence). CDR3 protein: CASSQQSYGYTF. The CDR3 bases are TGTGCCAGCAGTCAACAATCCTATGGCTACACCTTC.